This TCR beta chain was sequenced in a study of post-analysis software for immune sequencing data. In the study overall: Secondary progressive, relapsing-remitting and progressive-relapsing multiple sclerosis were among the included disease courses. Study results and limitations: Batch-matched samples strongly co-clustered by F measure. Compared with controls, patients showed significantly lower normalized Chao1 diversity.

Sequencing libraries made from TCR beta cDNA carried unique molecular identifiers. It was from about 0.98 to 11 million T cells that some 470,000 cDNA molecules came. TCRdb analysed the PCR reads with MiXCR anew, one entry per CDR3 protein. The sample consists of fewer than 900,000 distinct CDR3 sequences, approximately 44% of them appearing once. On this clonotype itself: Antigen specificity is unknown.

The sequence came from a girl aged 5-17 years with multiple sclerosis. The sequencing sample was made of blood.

The CDR3, as DNA: TGTGCCAGCAGTTACTCGATGAGGGGGACCTACGAGCAGTACTTC. Translation gives CASSYSMRGTYEQYF. The chain joins TRBV6-2 or TRBV6-3 to TRBJ2-7, with D tentatively TRBD1 (6 bases). Germline assignment: CDR1 MNHEY and CDR2 SVGEGT. Trimming removed 0 bases from V and 2 bases from J, with 11 bases in between. There are 15 residues in the CDR3.